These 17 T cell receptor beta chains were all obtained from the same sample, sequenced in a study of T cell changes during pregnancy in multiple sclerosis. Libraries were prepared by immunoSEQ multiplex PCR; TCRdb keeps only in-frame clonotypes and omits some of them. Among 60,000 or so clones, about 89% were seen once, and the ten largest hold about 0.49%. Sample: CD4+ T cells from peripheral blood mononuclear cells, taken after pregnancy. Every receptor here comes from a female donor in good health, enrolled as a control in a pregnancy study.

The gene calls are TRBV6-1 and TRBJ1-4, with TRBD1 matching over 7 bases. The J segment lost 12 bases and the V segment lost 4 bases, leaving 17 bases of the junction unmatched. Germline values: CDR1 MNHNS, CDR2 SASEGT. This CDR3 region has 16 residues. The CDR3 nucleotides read TGTGCCAGCAGTGGGGACAGTCGCGGCTTGAGGGTGCAACTGTTTTTT. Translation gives CASSGDSRGLRVQLFF.

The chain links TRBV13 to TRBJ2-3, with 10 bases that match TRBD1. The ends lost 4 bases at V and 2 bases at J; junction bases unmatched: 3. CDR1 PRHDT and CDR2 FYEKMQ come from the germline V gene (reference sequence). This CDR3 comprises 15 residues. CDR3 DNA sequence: TGTGCCAGCAGCTCGGGACAGGGGCCCACAGATACGCAGTATTTT. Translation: CASSSGQGPTDTQYF.

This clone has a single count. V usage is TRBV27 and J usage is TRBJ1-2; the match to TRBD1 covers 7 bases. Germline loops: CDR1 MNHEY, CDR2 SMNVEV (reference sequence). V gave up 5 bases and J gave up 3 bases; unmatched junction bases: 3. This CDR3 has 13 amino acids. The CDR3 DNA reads TGTGCCAGCAGTCAGGGGGAGGACTATGGCTACACCTTC. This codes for CASSQGEDYGYTF.

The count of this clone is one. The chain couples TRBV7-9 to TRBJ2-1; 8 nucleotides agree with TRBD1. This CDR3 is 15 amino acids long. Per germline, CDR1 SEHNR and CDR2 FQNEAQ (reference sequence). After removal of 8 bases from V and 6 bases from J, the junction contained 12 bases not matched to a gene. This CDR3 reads CASVRGRGQVNEQFF. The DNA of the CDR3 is TGTGCCAGCGTACGAGGCAGGGGGCAGGTCAATGAGCAGTTCTTC.

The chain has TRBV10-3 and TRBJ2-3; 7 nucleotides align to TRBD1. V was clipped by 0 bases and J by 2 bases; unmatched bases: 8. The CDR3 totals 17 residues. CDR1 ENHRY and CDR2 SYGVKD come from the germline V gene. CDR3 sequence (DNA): TGTGCCATCAGTGAGTCTCCATGGACAGGTATCACAGATACGCAGTATTTT. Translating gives CAISESPWTGITDTQYF.

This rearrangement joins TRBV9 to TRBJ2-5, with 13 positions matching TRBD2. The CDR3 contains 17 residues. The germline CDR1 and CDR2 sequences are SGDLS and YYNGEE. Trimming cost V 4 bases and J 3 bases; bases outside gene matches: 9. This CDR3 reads CASSPLPGTSGEETQYF. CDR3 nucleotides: TGTGCCAGCAGCCCTCTCCCCGGGACTAGCGGGGAAGAGACCCAGTACTTC. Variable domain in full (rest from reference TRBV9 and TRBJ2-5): DSGVTQTPKHLITATGQRVTLRCSPRSGDLSVYWYQQSLDQGLQFLIQYYNGEERAKGNILERFSAQQFPDLHSELNLSSLELGDSALYFCASSPLPGTSGEETQYFGPGTRLLVL.

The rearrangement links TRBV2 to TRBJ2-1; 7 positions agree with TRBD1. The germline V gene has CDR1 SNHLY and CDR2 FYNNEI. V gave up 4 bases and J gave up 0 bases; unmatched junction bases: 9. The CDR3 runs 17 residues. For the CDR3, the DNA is TGTGCCAGCAGTGGGCTTGGTGGGGACAGCTCCTACAATGAGCAGTTCTTC. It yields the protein CASSGLGGDSSYNEQFF.

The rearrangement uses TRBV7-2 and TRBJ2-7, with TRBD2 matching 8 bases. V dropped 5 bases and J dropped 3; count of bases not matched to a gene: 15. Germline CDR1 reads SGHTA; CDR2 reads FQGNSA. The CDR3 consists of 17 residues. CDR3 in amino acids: CASSLSSGGARYYEQYF. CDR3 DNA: TGTGCCAGCAGCCTAAGCTCGGGAGGGGCCCGTTACTACGAGCAGTACTTC.

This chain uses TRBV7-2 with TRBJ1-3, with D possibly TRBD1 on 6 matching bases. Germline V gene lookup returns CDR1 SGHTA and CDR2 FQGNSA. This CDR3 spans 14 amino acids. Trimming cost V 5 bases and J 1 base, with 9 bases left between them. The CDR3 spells CASSPGVSGNTIYF. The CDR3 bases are TGTGCCAGCAGCCCAGGGGTTTCTGGAAACACCATATATTTT.

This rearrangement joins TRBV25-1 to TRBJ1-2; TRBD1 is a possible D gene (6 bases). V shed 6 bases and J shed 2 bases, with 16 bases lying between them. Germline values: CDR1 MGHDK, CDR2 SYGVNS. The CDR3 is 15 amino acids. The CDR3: CASRSRGSYNYGYTF. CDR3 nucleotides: TGTGCCAGCAGGTCGAGGGGGTCCTACAACTATGGCTACACCTTC.

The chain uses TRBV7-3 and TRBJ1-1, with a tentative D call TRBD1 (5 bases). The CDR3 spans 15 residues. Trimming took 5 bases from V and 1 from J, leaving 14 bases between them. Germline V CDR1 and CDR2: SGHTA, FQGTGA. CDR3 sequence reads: CASSPLGGRNTEAFF. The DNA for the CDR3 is TGTGCCAGCAGCCCACTGGGGGGGAGGAACACTGAAGCTTTCTTT.

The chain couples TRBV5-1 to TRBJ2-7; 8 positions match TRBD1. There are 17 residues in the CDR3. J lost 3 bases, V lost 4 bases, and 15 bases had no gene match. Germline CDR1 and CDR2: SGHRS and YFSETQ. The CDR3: CASSPPRFAGGVYEQYF. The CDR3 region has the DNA TGCGCCAGCAGCCCCCCGAGGTTTGCAGGGGGCGTCTACGAGCAGTACTTC.

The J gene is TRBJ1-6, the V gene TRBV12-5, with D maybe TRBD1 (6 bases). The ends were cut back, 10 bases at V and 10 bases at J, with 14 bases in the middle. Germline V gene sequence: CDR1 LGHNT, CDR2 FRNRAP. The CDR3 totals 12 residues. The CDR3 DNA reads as TGTGCTACTACAGGGCATGGATCACCCCTCCACTTT. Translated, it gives CATTGHGSPLHF.

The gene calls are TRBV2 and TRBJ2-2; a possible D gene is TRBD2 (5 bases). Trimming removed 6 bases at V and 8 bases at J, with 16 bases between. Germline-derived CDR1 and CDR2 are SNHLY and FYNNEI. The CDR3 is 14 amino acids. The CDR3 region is CASRKERVEGELFF. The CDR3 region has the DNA TGTGCCAGCAGGAAGGAGAGGGTAGAGGGGGAGCTGTTTTTT.

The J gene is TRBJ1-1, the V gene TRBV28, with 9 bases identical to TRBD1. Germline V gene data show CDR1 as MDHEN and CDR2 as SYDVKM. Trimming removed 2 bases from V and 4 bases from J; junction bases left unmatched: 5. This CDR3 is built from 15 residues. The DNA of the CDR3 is TGTGCCAGCAGTTTAGCGCCGGGACAGGGCACTGAAGCTTTCTTT. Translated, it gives CASSLAPGQGTEAFF. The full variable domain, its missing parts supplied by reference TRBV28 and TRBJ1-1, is DVKVTQSSRYLVKRTGEKVFLECVQDMDHENMFWYRQDPGLGLRLIYFSYDVKMKEKGDIPEGYSVSREKKERFSLILESASTNQTSMYLCASSLAPGQGTEAFFGQGTRLTVV.

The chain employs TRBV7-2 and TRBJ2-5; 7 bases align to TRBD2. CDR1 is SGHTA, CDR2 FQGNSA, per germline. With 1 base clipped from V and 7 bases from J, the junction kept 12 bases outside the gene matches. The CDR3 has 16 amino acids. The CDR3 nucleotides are TGTGCCAGCAGCTTAGAGCGCGGGGGTCGGTCAGGGACCCAGTACTTC. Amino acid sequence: CASSLERGGRSGTQYF.

The CDR3 region is CASRAYRGRRKKLFF. CDR3 sequence (DNA): TGTGCCAGCAGGGCATACAGGGGGAGGAGGAAAAAACTGTTTTTT. The J gene is TRBJ1-4, the V gene TRBV5-8; 8 bases map to TRBD1. V was clipped by 5 bases and J by 9 bases; unmatched bases: 12. CDR3 size: 15 residues. Germline V gene lookup returns CDR1 SGHTS and CDR2 YDEGEE.